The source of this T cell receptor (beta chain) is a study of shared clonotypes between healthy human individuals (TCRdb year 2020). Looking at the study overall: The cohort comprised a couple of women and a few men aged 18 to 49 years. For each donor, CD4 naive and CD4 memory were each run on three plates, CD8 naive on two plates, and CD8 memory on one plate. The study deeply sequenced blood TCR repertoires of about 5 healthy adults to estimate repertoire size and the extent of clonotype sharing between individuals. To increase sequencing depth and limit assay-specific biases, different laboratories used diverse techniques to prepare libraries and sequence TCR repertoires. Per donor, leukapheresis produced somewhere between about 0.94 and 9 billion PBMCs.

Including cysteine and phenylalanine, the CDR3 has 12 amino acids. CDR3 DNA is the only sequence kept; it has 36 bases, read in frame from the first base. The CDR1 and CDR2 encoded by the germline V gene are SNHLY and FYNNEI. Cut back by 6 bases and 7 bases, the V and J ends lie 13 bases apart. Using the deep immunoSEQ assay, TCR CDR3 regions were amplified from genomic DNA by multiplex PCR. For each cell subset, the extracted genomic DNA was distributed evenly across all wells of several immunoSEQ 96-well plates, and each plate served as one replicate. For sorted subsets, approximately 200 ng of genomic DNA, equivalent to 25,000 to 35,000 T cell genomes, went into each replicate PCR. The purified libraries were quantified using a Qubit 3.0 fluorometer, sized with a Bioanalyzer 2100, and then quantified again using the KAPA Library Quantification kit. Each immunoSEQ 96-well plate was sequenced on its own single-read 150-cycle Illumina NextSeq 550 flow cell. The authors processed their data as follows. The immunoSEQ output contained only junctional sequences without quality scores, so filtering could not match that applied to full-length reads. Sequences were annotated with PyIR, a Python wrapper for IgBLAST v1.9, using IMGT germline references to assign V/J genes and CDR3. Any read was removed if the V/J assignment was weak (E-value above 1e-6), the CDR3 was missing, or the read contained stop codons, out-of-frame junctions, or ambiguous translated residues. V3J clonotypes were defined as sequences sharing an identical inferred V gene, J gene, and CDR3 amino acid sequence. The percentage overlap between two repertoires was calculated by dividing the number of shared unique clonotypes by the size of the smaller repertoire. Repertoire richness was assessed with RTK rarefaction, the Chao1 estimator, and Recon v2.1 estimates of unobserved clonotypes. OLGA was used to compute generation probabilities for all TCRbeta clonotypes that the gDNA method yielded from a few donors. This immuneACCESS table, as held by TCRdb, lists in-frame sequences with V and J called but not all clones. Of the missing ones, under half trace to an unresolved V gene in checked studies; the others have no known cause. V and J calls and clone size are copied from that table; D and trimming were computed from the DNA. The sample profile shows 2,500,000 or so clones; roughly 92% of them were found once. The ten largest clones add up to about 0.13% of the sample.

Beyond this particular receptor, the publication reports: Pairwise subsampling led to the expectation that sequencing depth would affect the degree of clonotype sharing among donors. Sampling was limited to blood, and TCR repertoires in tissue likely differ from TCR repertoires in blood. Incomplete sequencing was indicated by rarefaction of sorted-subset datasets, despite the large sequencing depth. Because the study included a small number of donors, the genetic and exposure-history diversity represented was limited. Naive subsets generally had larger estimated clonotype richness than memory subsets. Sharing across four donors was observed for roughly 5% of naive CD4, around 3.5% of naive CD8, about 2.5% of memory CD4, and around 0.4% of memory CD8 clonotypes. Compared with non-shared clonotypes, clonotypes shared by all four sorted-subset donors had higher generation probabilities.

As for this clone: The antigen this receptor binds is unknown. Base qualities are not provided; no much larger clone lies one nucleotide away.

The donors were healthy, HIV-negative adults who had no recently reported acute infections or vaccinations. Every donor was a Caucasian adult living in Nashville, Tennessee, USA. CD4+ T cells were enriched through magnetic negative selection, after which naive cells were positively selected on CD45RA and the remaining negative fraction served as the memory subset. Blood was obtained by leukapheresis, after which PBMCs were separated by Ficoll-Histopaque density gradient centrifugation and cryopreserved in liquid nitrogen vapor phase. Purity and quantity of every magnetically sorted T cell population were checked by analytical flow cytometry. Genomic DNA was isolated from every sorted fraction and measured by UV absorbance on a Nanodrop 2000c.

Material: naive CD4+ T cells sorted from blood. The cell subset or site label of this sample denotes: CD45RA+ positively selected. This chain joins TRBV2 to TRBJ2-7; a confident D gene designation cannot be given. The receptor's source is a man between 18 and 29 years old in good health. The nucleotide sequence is TGTGCCAGCAGACCCGACGCGATTGAGCAGTACTTC. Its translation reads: CASRPDAIEQYF. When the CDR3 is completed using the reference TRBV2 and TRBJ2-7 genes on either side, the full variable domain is EPEVTQTPSHQVTQMGQEVILRCVPISNHLYFYWYRQILGQKVEFLVSFYNNEISEKSEIFDDQFSVERPDGSNFTLKIRSTKLEDSAMYFCASRPDAIEQYFGPGTRLTVT.